These 8 T cell receptor beta chains were sequenced from one sample in a study of T cell clonality in common variable immunodeficiency. Repertoires were generated with immunoSEQ multiplex PCR, while TCRdb's copy carries only in-frame clones and drops some. The profile covers some 64,000 clones, none occurring a single time. Sequenced input: peripheral blood mononuclear cells. The receptors originated from a person between 18 and 70 years old in good health.

This clone was picked up a small number of times. The read terminates 3 residues ahead of where the CDR3 ends, so the germline J gene completes it. The chain couples TRBV10-2 to TRBJ2-7, with 7 nucleotides matching TRBD2. CDR3 length: 16 amino acids. The ends lost 8 bases at V and 4 bases at J; junction bases unmatched: 17. In germline, CDR1 is WSHSY, CDR2 SAAADI. The CDR3 DNA, read in part, is TGCGCCAGCGTACCAACTGGGGTAGCGGGCCTTTACGAG. Translated, it gives CASVPTGVAGLYE. The entire CDR3 reads CASVPTGVAGLYEQYF.

The table lists this clone with many counts. From the germline J gene comes the end of the CDR3, since the read stops 3 residues before it. This chain connects TRBV7-2 to TRBJ2-7, with D possibly being TRBD1 (6 bases). This CDR3 spans 15 amino acids. Germline CDR1 reads SGHTA; CDR2 reads FQGNSA. Trimming cost V 5 bases and J 1 base, with 15 bases left between them. The DNA read from the CDR3 is TGTGCCAGCAGCGGCGGTTTAGGGGGTTCCTACGAG. Its translation: CASSGGLGGSYE. The whole CDR3 protein reads CASSGGLGGSYEQYF. The full variable domain, completed using reference TRBV7-2 and TRBJ2-7, is GAGVSQSPSNKVTEKGKDVELRCDPISGHTALYWYRQSLGQGLEFLIYFQGNSAPDKSGLPSDRFSAERTGGSVSTLTIQRTQQEDSAVYLCASSGGLGGSYEQYFGPGTRLTVT.

This clone was counted at least ten times. The CDR3 extends 3 residues past the end of the read, so its final part is completed from the germline J gene. The chain employs TRBV2 and TRBJ1-1; 8 bases map to TRBD1. After removal of 8 bases from V and 3 bases from J, the junction contained 8 bases not matched to a gene. Germline CDR1 is SNHLY and CDR2 is FYNNEI. The CDR3 has 14 residues. The sequenced CDR3 bases are TGTGCCAGCCAAATAAAGACAGGGGACACTGAA. Encoded protein: CASQIKTGDTE. The entire CDR3 protein reads CASQIKTGDTEAFF.

Worth noting for this clone: The read falls 3 residues short of the CDR3 end, and the missing part is taken from the germline J gene. V and J are TRBV2 and TRBJ2-3; TRBD2 aligns across 13 bases. The CDR3 is 18 residues long. Germline values: CDR1 SNHLY, CDR2 FYNNEI. Germline trimming cut 6 bases from V and 4 bases from J; bases unmatched to any gene: 13. The CDR3 sequence is CASRERTRLAGGADTQYF. The part of the CDR3 DNA that was read is TGTGCCAGCAGGGAAAGGACCCGACTAGCGGGAGGTGCAGATACG.

This clone was found many times. The CDR3 goes on 3 residues after the read ends, and that part is filled in from the germline J gene. The genes are TRBV5-1 and TRBJ2-5; 10 bases map to TRBD1. In germline, CDR1 is SGHRS, CDR2 YFSETQ. Trimming cost V 4 bases and J 3 bases; bases outside gene matches: 3. This CDR3 region has 14 residues. The CDR3 loop reads CASSVGTGEETQYF. The covered CDR3 bases are TGCGCCAGCAGCGTAGGGACAGGGGAAGAGACC.

This clone was detected many times. The observed sequence ends 3 residues before the CDR3 terminus, with the missing tail filled in from the germline J gene. The J gene is TRBJ2-1, the V gene TRBV7-2; 7 bases line up with TRBD1. Germline CDR1 reads SGHTA; CDR2 reads FQGNSA. V gave up 2 bases and J gave up 7 bases; unmatched junction bases: 5. The CDR3 runs 14 residues. Partial CDR3 DNA: TGTGCCAGCAGCTTATCGACAGGGCGGAATGAG. It specifies CASSLSTGRNE. The complete CDR3 protein is CASSLSTGRNEQFF.

This clone occurred many times. The CDR3 end is not reached by the read, which stops 3 residues before it; the germline J gene fills it in. The rearrangement joins TRBV13 to TRBJ2-1, with 10 nucleotides matching TRBD1. The V gene's germline CDR1 is PRHDT and CDR2 FYEKMQ (reference sequence). This CDR3 has 16 residues. The V and J ends lost 3 bases and 2 bases, in that order; junction bases with no gene match: 4. The CDR3 sequence: CASSFRDRGAYNEQFF. The DNA read from the CDR3 is TGTGCCAGCAGCTTCCGGGACAGGGGCGCCTACAATGAG. The full variable domain, in which reference TRBV13 and TRBJ2-1 provide the parts outside the CDR3, is AAGVIQSPRHLIKEKRETATLKCYPIPRHDTVYWYQQGPGQDPQFLISFYEKMQSDKGSIPDRFSAQQFSDYHSELNMSSLELGDSALYFCASSFRDRGAYNEQFFGPGTRLTVL.

This clone was detected many times. The read comes to an end 3 residues before the CDR3 does, leaving the germline J gene to fill in the end. The J gene is TRBJ2-5, the V gene TRBV5-4; 10 bases align to TRBD2. The germline CDR1 and CDR2 sequences are SGHNT and YYREEE (reference sequence). The CDR3 has 16 residues. Germline trimming cut 3 bases from V and 4 bases from J; bases unmatched to any gene: 9. The CDR3 sequence: CASSSRLAGLGETQYF. Incomplete CDR3 DNA: TGTGCCAGCAGCTCCAGACTAGCGGGCCTCGGAGAGACC.